A selection of T cell receptor beta chains follows, all from one sample in a study of blood T cell repertoires in COVID-19. Clones were sequenced by immunoSEQ multiplex PCR, and TCRdb holds only the in-frame ones, with some missing. The sample includes about 250,000 clones, approximately 85% of them seen just once. The sample comprised PBMCs or T cells enriched from blood (not recorded which). The origin of the receptors is a woman aged 50 to 60 with acute COVID-19. CDR3s include the opening cysteine and the closing phenylalanine or tryptophan. A D gene is named only where the DNA matches it firmly. Part of the rows lack a size; the others show once, few, many or a class for expanded clones.

>TRBV7-2|TRBJ2-5|.|.
TGTGCCAGCAGCTTAAAGGGGACACCCTCAATCATGCCCCAGTACTTC
CASSLKGTPSIMPQYF
>TRBV2|TRBJ1-1|.|.
TGTGCCAGCATGAGAGAGGGTTCGATGGCTGAAGCTTTCTTT
CASMREGSMAEAFF
>TRBV4-2|TRBJ1-1|.|.
TGTGCCAGCAGCCAAGCGAACGGGGGAGGGACTGAAGCTTTCTTT
CASSQANGGGTEAFF
>TRBV19|TRBJ1-2|TRBD1|.
TGTGCCAGTAGCGGACAGGGGGAGTTTCCTAACTATGGCTACACCTTC
CASSGQGEFPNYGYTF
>TRBV5-5|TRBJ1-3|.|.
TGTGCCAGCAGCTTGTGGGGCTCAGGAAACACCATATATTTT
CASSLWGSGNTIYF
>TRBV19|TRBJ1-1|TRBD1|.
TGTGCCAGTAGTCCCGATTTGAGACAGGGGTGGGGGAACACTGAAGCTTTCTTT
CASSPDLRQGWGNTEAFF
>TRBV13|TRBJ2-7|.|.
TGTGCCAGCAGACGACAGGCGAGCTCCTACGAGCAGTACTTC
CASRRQASSYEQYF
>TRBV7-2|TRBJ2-7|.|.
TGTGCCAGCAGCTTAGGAGAGGTGACAGTGACCTACGAGCAGTACTTC
CASSLGEVTVTYEQYF
>TRBV7-6|TRBJ1-4|.|.
TGTGCCAGCAGCTCTTCCGGGATCGCAACTAATGAAAAACTGTTTTTT
CASSSSGIATNEKLFF
>TRBV29-1|TRBJ1-1|TRBD1|.
TGCAGCGTTGGACAGGGTGAGGGAACTGAAGCTTTCTTT
CSVGQGEGTEAFF
>TRBV11-2|TRBJ2-1|.|.
TGTGCCAGCAGCTTACGTCCGCGGCAGATTGGGAATGAGCAGTTCTTC
CASSLRPRQIGNEQFF
>TRBV6-2/TRBV6-3|TRBJ1-5|.|.
TGTGCCAGCAGTTACTCACAGGGCTTTGGTCAGCCCCAGCATTTT
CASSYSQGFGQPQHF
>TRBV5-4|TRBJ1-6|TRBD1|.
TGTGCCAGCAGCTTCGGACAGGGTGGTTCACCCCTCCACTTT
CASSFGQGGSPLHF
>TRBV27|TRBJ2-7|.|.
TGTGCCAGCAGTTTCCTTGGGGGGATAGGCTACGAGCAGTACTTC
CASSFLGGIGYEQYF
>TRBV27|TRBJ1-2|.|.
TGTGCCAGCAGTTTTAACGACCGGGACTATGGCTACACCTTC
CASSFNDRDYGYTF
>TRBV9|TRBJ1-2|.|.
TGTGCCAGCAGCCCCGACACCGTCCCCTACACCTTC
CASSPDTVPYTF
>TRBV6-5|TRBJ1-4|.|.
TGTGCCAGCCTACTAAGGGGTAATGAAAAACTGTTTTTT
CASLLRGNEKLFF
>TRBV7-2|TRBJ2-5|TRBD2|.
TGTGCCAGCAGCTTAAGGACTAGCGCGCAAGAGACCCAGTACTTC
CASSLRTSAQETQYF
>TRBV6-2/TRBV6-3|TRBJ1-5|.|.
TGTGCCAGCAGTTACGAGGGATACCAGCCCCAGCATTTT
CASSYEGYQPQHF
>TRBV5-1|TRBJ1-3|TRBD1|.
TGCGCCAGCAGGTATGGACAGGGGGCGAGCCTCTCTGGAAACACCATATATTTT
CASRYGQGASLSGNTIYF
>TRBV6-2/TRBV6-3|TRBJ1-1|TRBD1|once
TGTGCCAGCAGCAGGACAGGACGAGCGAACACTGAAGCTTTCTTT
CASSRTGRANTEAFF
>TRBV7-9|TRBJ1-5|.|.
TGTGCCAGCAGCTTTACGGTTGATCAGCCCCAGCATTTT
CASSFTVDQPQHF
>TRBV4-3|TRBJ1-6|.|.
TGCGCCAGCAGCCAAGATAGTGGGGGCAATAATTCACCCCTCCACTTT
CASSQDSGGNNSPLHF
>TRBV27|TRBJ1-1|TRBD1|once
TGTGCCAGCAGTAATATTGGACAGGGGAACACTGAAGCTTTCTTT
CASSNIGQGNTEAFF
>TRBV4-1|TRBJ1-1|TRBD1|.
TGCGCCAGCAGCCAAGGGACAGGCGGGATCGCGAACACTGAAGCTTTCTTT
CASSQGTGGIANTEAFF
>TRBV10-1|TRBJ1-4|TRBD1|.
TGCGCCAGCAGTGAAGGAGGAGGGGGCGAAAAACTGTTTTTT
CASSEGGGGEKLFF
>TRBV7-7|TRBJ2-5|.|.
TGTGCTAGCAGCCCTAGTAGCCTCCAAGAGACCCAGTACTTC
CASSPSSLQETQYF
>TRBV4-3|TRBJ1-1|.|.
TGCGCCAGCAGTCGTAACCCTGATGGGGGCTTAGACACTGAAGCTTTCTTT
CASSRNPDGGLDTEAFF
>TRBV5-5|TRBJ1-2|TRBD1|.
TGTGCCAGCAGCCTGGACAGGGTGGTCCATGGCTACACCTTC
CASSLDRVVHGYTF
>TRBV6-2/TRBV6-3|TRBJ1-5|.|.
TGTGCCAGCAGTTACTCTATGGCGGATTATAGCAATCAGCCCCAGCATTTT
CASSYSMADYSNQPQHF
>TRBV14|TRBJ1-3|.|once
TGTGCCAGTGCAGTCTCTGGAAACACCATATATTTT
CASAVSGNTIYF
>TRBV3-1/TRBV3-2|TRBJ1-2|TRBD1|once
TGTGCCAGCAGGGACAGGGCTTATGGCTACACCTTC
CASRDRAYGYTF
>TRBV18|TRBJ2-1|TRBD2|few
TGTGCCAGCTCACCGGTAGCGGGGGCCTTCAATGAGCAGTTCTTC
CASSPVAGAFNEQFF
>TRBV30|TRBJ1-1|TRBD1|.
TGTGCCTGGAGTATTCTCCAGGGGGCTGGTAAAACTTTCTTT
CAWSILQGAGKTFF
>TRBV30|TRBJ1-4|.|.
TGTGCCTGGAGTCATTGGGGGGGCAGGGAAAAACTGTTTTTT
CAWSHWGGREKLFF
>TRBV14|TRBJ1-3|.|.
TGTGCCAGCAGCCAGGGAGGTGGAAACACCATATATTTT
CASSQGGGNTIYF
>TRBV2|TRBJ1-2|.|once
TGTGCCAGCATGAAAGCGGAGATTAACTATGGCTACACCTTC
CASMKAEINYGYTF
>TRBV7-2|TRBJ1-5|.|.
TGTGCCAGCAGCCCTGGCCCCCCGGGGCAGCCCCAGCATTTT
CASSPGPPGQPQHF
>TRBV2|TRBJ1-1|.|.
TGTGCCAGCAGCCCGGGACACCCCGGGGACGCTGAAGCTTTCTTT
CASSPGHPGDAEAFF
>TRBV7-2|TRBJ1-5|.|.
TGTGCCAGCAGCCCCCAACAGGGCCCTAGTCAGCCCCAGCATTTT
CASSPQQGPSQPQHF
>TRBV15|TRBJ1-2|.|.
TGTGCCACCAGCAGAGGGCAGGACTATGGCTACACCTTC
CATSRGQDYGYTF
>TRBV27|TRBJ1-2|.|.
TGTGCCAGCAGGCCCATGGCAGGCCTCATTAACTATGGCTACACCTTC
CASRPMAGLINYGYTF
>TRBV19|TRBJ2-7|.|.
TGTGCCAGTAGGCGGGACGCCGTAAACGAGCAGTACTTC
CASRRDAVNEQYF